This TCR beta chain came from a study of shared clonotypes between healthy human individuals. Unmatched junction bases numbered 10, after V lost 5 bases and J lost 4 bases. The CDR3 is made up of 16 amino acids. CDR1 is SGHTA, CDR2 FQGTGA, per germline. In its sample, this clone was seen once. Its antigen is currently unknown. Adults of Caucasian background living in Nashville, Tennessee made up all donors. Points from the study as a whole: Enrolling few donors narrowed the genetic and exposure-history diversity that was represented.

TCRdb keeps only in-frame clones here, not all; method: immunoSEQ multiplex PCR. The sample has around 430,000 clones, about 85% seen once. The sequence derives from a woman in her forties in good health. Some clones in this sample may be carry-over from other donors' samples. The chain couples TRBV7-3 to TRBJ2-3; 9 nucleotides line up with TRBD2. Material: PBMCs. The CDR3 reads CASSDGAGGPSDTQYF. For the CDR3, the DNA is TGTGCCAGCAGCGACGGGGCGGGAGGGCCTTCAGATACGCAGTATTTT.